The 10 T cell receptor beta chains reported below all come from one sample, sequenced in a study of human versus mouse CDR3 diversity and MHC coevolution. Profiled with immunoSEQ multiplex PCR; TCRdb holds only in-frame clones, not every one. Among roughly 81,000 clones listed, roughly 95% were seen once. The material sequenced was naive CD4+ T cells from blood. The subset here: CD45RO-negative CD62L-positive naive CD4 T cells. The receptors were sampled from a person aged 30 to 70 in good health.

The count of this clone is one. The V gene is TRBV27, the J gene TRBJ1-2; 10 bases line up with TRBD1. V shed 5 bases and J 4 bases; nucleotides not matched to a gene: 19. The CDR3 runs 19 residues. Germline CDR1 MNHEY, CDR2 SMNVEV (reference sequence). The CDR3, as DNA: TGTGCCAGCAGTCCAACCTGGGGGGGGACAGGGGCCCGAGGCTATGGCTACACCTTC. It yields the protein CASSPTWGGTGARGYGYTF.

The CDR3 DNA reads as TGTGCCAGCAGCCCGGGACATCCCAATGAGCAGTTCTTC. Translation gives CASSPGHPNEQFF. The rearrangement uses TRBV7-2 and TRBJ2-1; weak D call: TRBD1 (6 bases). Germline V gives CDR1 SGHTA, CDR2 FQGNSA. V shed 5 bases and J shed 6 bases, with 11 bases lying between them. This CDR3 has 13 residues.

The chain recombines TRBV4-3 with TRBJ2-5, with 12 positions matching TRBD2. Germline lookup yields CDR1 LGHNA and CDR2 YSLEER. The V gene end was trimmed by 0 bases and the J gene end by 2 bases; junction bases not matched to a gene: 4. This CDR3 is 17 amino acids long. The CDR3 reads CASSQEYGTSGQETQYF. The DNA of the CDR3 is TGCGCCAGCAGCCAAGAATACGGGACTAGCGGGCAAGAGACCCAGTACTTC.

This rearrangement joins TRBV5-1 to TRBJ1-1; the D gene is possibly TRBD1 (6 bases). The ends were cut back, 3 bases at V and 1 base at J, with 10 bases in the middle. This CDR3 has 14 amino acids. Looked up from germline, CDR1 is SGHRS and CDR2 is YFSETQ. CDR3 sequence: CASSSGQRNTEAFF. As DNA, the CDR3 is TGCGCCAGCAGCTCCGGACAGCGGAACACTGAAGCTTTCTTT.

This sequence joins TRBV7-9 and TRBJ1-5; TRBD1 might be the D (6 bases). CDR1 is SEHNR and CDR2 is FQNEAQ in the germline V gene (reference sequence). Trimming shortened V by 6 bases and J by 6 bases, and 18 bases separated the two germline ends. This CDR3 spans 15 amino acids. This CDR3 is CASSRDPGGGQPQHF. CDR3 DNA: TGTGCCAGCAGTCGTGACCCGGGAGGGGGTCAGCCCCAGCATTTT.

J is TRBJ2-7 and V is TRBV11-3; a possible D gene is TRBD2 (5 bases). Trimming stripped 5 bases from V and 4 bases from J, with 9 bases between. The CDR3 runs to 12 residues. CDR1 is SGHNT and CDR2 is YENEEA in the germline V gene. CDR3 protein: CASSQSGYEQYF. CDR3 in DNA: TGTGCCAGCAGCCAGTCGGGGTACGAGCAGTACTTC. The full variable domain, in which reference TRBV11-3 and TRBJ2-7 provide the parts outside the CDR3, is EAGVVQSPRYKIIEKKQPVAFWCNPISGHNTLYWYLQNLGQGPELLIRYENEEAVDDSQLPKDRFSAERLKGVDSTLKIQPAELGDSAVYLCASSQSGYEQYFGPGTRLTVT.

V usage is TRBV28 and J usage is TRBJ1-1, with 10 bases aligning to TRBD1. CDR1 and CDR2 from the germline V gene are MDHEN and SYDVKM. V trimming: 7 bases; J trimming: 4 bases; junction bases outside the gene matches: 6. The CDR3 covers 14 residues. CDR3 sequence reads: CASTLGQGTTEAFF. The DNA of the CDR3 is TGTGCCAGCACCTTGGGACAGGGGACCACTGAAGCTTTCTTT.

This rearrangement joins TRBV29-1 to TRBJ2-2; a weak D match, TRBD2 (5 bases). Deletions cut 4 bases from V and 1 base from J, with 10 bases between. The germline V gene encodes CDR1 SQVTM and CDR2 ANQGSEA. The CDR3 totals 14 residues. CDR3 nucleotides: TGCAGCGTTGGGACTGGCGGGAACACCGGGGAGCTGTTTTTT. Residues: CSVGTGGNTGELFF.

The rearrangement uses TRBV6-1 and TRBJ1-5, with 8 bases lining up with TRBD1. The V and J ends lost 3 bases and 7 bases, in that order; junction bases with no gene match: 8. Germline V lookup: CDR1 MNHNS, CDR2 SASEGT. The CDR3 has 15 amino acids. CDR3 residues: CASSEGRTGRQPQHF. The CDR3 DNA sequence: TGTGCCAGCAGTGAGGGGAGGACAGGGAGACAGCCCCAGCATTTT.

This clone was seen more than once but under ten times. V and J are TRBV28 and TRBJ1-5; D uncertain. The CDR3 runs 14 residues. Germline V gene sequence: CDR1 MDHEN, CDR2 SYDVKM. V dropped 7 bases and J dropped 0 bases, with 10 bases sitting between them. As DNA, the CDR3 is TGTGCCAGCACCCTACCTCATAGCAATCAGCCCCAGCATTTT. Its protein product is CASTLPHSNQPQHF. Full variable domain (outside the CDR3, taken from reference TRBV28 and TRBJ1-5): DVKVTQSSRYLVKRTGEKVFLECVQDMDHENMFWYRQDPGLGLRLIYFSYDVKMKEKGDIPEGYSVSREKKERFSLILESASTNQTSMYLCASTLPHSNQPQHFGDGTRLSIL.